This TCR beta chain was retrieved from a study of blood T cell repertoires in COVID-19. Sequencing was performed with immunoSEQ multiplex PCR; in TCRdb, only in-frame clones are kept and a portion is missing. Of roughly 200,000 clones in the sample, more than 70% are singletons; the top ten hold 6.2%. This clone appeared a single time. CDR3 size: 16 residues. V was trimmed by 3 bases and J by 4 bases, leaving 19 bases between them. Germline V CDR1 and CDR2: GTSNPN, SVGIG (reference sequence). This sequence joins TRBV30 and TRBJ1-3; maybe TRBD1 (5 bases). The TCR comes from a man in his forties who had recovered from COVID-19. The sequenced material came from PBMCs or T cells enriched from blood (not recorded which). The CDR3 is CAWSPGGGSYGNTIYF. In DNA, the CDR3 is TGTGCCTGGAGCCCCGGGGGAGGGTCATACGGAAACACCATATATTTT.